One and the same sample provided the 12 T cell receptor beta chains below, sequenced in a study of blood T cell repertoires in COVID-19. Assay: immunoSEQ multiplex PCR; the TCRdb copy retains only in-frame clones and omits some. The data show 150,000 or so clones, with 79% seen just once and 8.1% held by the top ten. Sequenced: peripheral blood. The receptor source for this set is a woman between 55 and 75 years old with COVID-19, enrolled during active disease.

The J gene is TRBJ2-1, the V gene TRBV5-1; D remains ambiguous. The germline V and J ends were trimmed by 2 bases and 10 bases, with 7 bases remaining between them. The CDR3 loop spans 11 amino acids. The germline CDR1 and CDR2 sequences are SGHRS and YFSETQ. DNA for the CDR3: TGCGCCAGCAGCTTTGGAGAAGAGCAGTTCTTC. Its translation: CASSFGEEQFF.

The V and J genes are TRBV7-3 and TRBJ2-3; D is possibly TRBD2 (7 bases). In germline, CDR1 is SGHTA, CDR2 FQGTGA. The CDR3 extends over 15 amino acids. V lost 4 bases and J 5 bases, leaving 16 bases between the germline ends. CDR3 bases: TGTGCCAGCAGCTCACGGGGGGCCCGGCGAGATACGCAGTATTTT. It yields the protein CASSSRGARRDTQYF.

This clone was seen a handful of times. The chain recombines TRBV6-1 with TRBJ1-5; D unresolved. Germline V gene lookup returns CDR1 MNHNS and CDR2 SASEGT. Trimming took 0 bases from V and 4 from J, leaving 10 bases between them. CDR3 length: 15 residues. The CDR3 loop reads CASSEAGRRNQPQHF. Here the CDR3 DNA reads TGTGCCAGCAGTGAAGCAGGGAGGAGAAATCAGCCCCAGCATTTT.

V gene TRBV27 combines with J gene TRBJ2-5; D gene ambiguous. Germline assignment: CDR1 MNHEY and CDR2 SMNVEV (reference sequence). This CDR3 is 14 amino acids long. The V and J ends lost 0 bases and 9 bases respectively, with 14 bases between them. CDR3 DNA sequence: TGTGCCAGCAGTTTATCGTCGAACCCCGGAGCCCAGTACTTC. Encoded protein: CASSLSSNPGAQYF.

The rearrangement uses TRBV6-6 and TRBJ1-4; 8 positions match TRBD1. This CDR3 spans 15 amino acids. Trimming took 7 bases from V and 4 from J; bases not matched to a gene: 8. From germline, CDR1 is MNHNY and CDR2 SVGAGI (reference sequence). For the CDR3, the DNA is TGTGCCAGCAAAGAACAGGGACAGGATAATGAAAAACTGTTTTTT. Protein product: CASKEQGQDNEKLFF.

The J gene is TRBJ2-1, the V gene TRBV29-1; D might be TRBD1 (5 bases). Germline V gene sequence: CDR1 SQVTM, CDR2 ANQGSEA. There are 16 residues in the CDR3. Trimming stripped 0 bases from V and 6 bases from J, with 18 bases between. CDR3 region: CSVEDLGGALANEQFF. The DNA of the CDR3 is TGCAGCGTTGAAGATCTTGGTGGGGCGCTTGCCAATGAGCAGTTCTTC.

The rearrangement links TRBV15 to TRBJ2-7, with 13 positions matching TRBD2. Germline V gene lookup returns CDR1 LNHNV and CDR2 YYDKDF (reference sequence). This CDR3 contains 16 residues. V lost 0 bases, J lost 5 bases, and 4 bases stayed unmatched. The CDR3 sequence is CATSRDGGLAGNEQYV. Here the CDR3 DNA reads TGTGCCACCAGCAGAGATGGGGGACTAGCGGGGAACGAGCAGTACGTC.

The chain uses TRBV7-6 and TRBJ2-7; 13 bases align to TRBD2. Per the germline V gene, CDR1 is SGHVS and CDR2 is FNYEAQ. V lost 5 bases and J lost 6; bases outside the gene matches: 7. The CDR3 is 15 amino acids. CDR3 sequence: CASSLGLAGAGEQYF. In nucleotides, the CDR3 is TGTGCCAGCAGCCTAGGACTAGCGGGAGCCGGCGAGCAGTACTTC.

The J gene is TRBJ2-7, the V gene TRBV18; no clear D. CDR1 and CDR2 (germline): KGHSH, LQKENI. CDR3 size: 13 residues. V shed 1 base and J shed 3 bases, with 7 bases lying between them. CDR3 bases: TGTGCCAGCTCACCACTCGCAGGCTACGAGCAGTACGTC. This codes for CASSPLAGYEQYV.

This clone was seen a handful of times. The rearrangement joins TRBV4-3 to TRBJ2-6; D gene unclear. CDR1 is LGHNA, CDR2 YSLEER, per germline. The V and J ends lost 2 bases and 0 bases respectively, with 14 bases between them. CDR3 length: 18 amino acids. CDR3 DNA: TGCGCCAGCAGCCAATACCGGGTGGGTTTCTCTGGGGCCAACGTCCTGACTTTC. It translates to CASSQYRVGFSGANVLTF.

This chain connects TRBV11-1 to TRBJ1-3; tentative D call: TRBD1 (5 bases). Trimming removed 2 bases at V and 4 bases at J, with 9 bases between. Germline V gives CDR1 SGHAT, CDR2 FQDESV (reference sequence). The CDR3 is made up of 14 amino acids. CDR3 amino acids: CASSLRGTGNTIYF. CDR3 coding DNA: TGTGCCAGCAGCTTACGGGGGACCGGAAACACCATATATTTT.

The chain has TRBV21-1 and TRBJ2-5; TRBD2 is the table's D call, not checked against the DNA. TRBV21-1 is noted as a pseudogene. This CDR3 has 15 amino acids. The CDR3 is CASSSPEATQETQYF. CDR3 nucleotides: TGTGCCAGCAGCTCCCCTGAGGCTACCCAAGAGACCCAGTACTTC.